Listed below are T cell receptor beta chains from one sample, sequenced in a study of blood T cell repertoires in COVID-19. Profiled with immunoSEQ multiplex PCR; TCRdb holds only in-frame clones, not every one. The repertoire holds 250,000 to 300,000 clones, with approximately 83% as singletons. Material for sequencing was PBMCs or T cells enriched from blood (not recorded which). Receptors originate from a woman between 45 and 60 years old who had recovered from COVID-19. Both conserved end residues are part of each CDR3. The D gene is left open where the match is weak. Expanded clones get a size class; other rows say once, few or many, or leave the size out.

d_call,j_call,v_call,clone_size,cdr3_aa,cdr3_nt
.,TRBJ2-4,TRBV21-1,.,CASSKMDDSGRANIQYF,TGTGCCAGCAGCAAAATGGATGACAGCGGGAGGGCCAACATTCAGTACTTC
.,TRBJ2-3,TRBV28,.,CASTLKGADTQYF,TGTGCCAGCACCCTCAAGGGGGCAGATACGCAGTATTTT
.,TRBJ2-7,TRBV6-1,many,CASSEEMVGSYEQYF,TGTGCCAGCAGTGAAGAAATGGTCGGGTCCTACGAGCAGTACTTC
.,TRBJ2-7,TRBV3-1/TRBV3-2,.,CASSQGGLFYEQYF,TGTGCCAGCAGCCAAGGGGGACTCTTCTACGAGCAGTACTTC
TRBD2,TRBJ2-2,TRBV5-8,.,CASSLSMTSGNTGELFF,TGTGCCAGCAGCTTATCGATGACTAGCGGTAACACCGGGGAGCTGTTTTTT
TRBD1,TRBJ1-4,TRBV28,once,CASSRTGPTEKLFF,TGTGCCAGCAGCCGGACAGGCCCTACTGAAAAACTGTTTTTT
TRBD2,TRBJ2-2,TRBV20-1,.,CSASSGRRGGELFF,TGCAGTGCTAGTAGCGGGAGGAGGGGCGGGGAGCTGTTTTTT
.,TRBJ1-4,TRBV19,.,CASQVPRRGEKLFF,TGTGCCAGTCAAGTCCCGAGAAGAGGTGAAAAACTGTTTTTT
TRBD1,TRBJ2-4,TRBV18,few,CASSPGTEKNIQYF,TGTGCCAGCTCACCCGGGACAGAAAAAAACATTCAGTACTTC
TRBD1,TRBJ2-2,TRBV6-5,.,CATGTGNTGELFF,TGTGCCACCGGGACAGGGAATACCGGGGAGCTGTTTTTT
.,TRBJ2-3,TRBV7-2,once,CASSFGWGADTQYF,TGTGCCAGCAGCTTCGGCTGGGGGGCAGATACGCAGTATTTT
.,TRBJ1-1,TRBV29-1,once,CSVARAGLSTVAFF,TGCAGCGTCGCGCGGGCGGGACTGTCTACTGTGGCTTTCTTT
TRBD1,TRBJ1-4,TRBV4-2,.,CASSQARGTEGEKLFF,TGTGCCAGCAGCCAAGCTCGGGGGACAGAAGGTGAAAAACTGTTTTTT
.,TRBJ1-3,TRBV6-5,.,CASSYSDSPSGNTIYF,TGTGCCAGCAGTTACTCGGACAGTCCCTCTGGAAACACCATATATTTT
.,TRBJ1-4,TRBV28,few,CASFDRINEKLFF,TGTGCCAGCTTCGACAGGATTAATGAAAAACTGTTTTTT
.,TRBJ2-5,TRBV6-5,once,CASSDLSQGIETQYF,TGTGCCAGCAGCGACCTATCGCAGGGGATCGAGACCCAGTACTTC